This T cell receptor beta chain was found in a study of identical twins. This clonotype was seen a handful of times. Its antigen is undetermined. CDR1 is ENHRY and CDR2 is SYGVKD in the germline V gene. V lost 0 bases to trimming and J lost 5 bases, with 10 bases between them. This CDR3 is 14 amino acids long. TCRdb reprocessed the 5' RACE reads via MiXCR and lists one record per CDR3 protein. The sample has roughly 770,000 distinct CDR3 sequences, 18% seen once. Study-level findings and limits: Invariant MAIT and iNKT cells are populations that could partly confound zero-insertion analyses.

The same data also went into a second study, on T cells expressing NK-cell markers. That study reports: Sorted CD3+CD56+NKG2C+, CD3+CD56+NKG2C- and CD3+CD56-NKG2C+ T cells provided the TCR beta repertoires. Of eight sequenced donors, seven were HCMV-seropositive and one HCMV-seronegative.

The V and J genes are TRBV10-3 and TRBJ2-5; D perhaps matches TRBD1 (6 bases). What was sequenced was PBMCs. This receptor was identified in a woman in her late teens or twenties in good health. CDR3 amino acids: CAISESPGEETQYF. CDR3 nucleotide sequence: TGTGCCATCAGTGAGTCACCAGGGGAGGAGACCCAGTACTTC.